This TCR beta chain was captured by sequencing in a study of metastatic and nonmetastatic thyroid tumors (dated by TCRdb to the early 2020s). Regarding the complete study: For patients with malignant and with benign thyroid disease, the researchers compared repertoires between peripheral blood samples and tumor or nodule tissue samples.

The cysteine opens and the phenylalanine closes a CDR3 of 17 amino acids. Of all the DNA, just the CDR3 is kept, 51 bases in frame from base 1. Here V drops 6 bases and J drops 0 bases, and the junction holds 11 bases not matched to any gene. The library was made by PCR. The instrument given in TCRdb is Illumina HiSeq 4000. High-throughput sequencing was used to profile the CDR3 region of the TCR beta-chain in every patient. The published analysis was carried out like this. A classifier to discriminate distant-metastatic papillary thyroid cancer patients was built from CDR3 differences across clinicopathological groups. The Shannon index was used to measure repertoire diversity, and the Morisita-Horn index was used to measure how similar tumor and blood repertoires were. Through fastp at Q25 and MiXCR, TCRdb rebuilt clones from the public reads, retaining in-frame beta chains. The V and J calls, along with clone size, are taken from TCRdb and not from the paper's own processing. The sample table records about 4,600 clones; roughly 18% of these occur just once. The ten largest clonotypes hold roughly 23% of the sample.

Before undergoing thyroid surgery, none of the patients had been given any kind of treatment. Using T-cell receptor beta sequencing, the researchers looked back retrospectively at clinical samples from patients, gathered between the early 2010s and the late 2010s. Study-wide conclusions, independent of this receptor: In both blood and tumor samples, TCR beta diversity was reported to be significantly higher in malignant tumors than in benign nodules.

This clone has only a few counts. This receptor's antigen is unknown. Base-call qualities are not available, and no considerably larger clone is one nucleotide away. The same CDR3 can be traced to other DNA sequences in this sample. What was sequenced was adjacent normal tissue. This clonotype was sampled from a male donor with papillary thyroid cancer or a benign thyroid nodule (not recorded which). Some clones in this sample may be carry-over from other donors' samples. Recombination connected TRBV12-3 or TRBV12-4 to TRBJ2-3, with 8 bases aligning to TRBD2. The DNA is as follows: TGTGCCAGCAGCTTGGCGGGGAGCGGGGGCAGCACAGATACGCAGTATTTT. This translates into CASSLAGSGGSTDTQYF.